A selection of T cell receptor beta chains follows, all from one sample in a study of blood T cell repertoires in COVID-19. Clones were read by immunoSEQ multiplex PCR, and TCRdb kept only the in-frame ones, dropping some. Among around 100,000 clones listed, about 87% were seen once. The sample consisted of peripheral blood. The source is a human donor in a cohort sampled during active COVID-19. CDR3s include the opening cysteine and the closing phenylalanine or tryptophan. A D gene is named only where the DNA matches it firmly. Some rows have no size entry. The others give once, few or many, or a class for an expanded clone.

D	J	V	size	DNA	CDR3
.	TRBJ1-6	TRBV2	.	TGTGCCAGCAGTACAGGATTCTCACCCCTCCACTTT	CASSTGFSPLHF
.	TRBJ2-7	TRBV7-2	.	TGTGCCAGCAGCTTAGCGGGGCTCTACGAGCAGTACTTC	CASSLAGLYEQYF
.	TRBJ2-5	TRBV5-1	.	TGCGCCAGCAGCTTGGGATTCGGGGAGACCCAGTACTTC	CASSLGFGETQYF
.	TRBJ2-5	TRBV9	few	TGTGCCAGCAGCCCATTCGGGGTGGGCCAAGAGACCCAGTACTTC	CASSPFGVGQETQYF
TRBD2	TRBJ2-2	TRBV5-5	.	TGTGCCAGCAGCCGCACCATTGACGGGGGGGGCACCGGGGAGCTGTTTTTT	CASSRTIDGGGTGELFF
TRBD1	TRBJ1-6	TRBV7-3	.	TGTGCCAGCTCCGGACAGGCTCAAGGTTCACCCCTCCACTTT	CASSGQAQGSPLHF
.	TRBJ2-5	TRBV2	.	TGTGCCAGCAGTGTTTCAGGGCCGGAGACCCAGTACTTC	CASSVSGPETQYF
.	TRBJ2-2	TRBV5-1	.	TGCGCCAGCAGCGCCGGGACAACGAACACCGGGGAGCTGTTTTTT	CASSAGTTNTGELFF
.	TRBJ2-3	TRBV27	.	TGTGCCAGCCGGCAAGGGAGAACCCTCACAGATACGCAGTATTTT	CASRQGRTLTDTQYF
TRBD1	TRBJ2-1	TRBV14	.	TGTGCCAGCAGCCAATACGCCGGACAGGGGGCTAATGAGCAGTTCTTC	CASSQYAGQGANEQFF
.	TRBJ1-1	TRBV30	.	TGTGCCTGGAGACAGGAGAGCACTGAAGCTTTCTTT	CAWRQESTEAFF
TRBD1	TRBJ1-5	TRBV30	.	TGTGCCTGGCCCAGGGGAGGAGGGGGCCTTTATAGCAATCAGCCCCAGCATTTT	CAWPRGGGGLYSNQPQHF
.	TRBJ1-5	TRBV7-2	.	TGTGCCAGCAGCTTAGTTCCACAGGGAAATCAGCCCCAGCATTTT	CASSLVPQGNQPQHF
TRBD1	TRBJ2-2	TRBV7-3	.	TGTGCCAGCAGCCTTGGACAGGGGTTAATCGGGGAGCTGTTTTTT	CASSLGQGLIGELFF
.	TRBJ1-4	TRBV7-9	.	TGTGCCAGCAGACAAACAGGGCAGAGTGAAAAACTGTTTTTT	CASRQTGQSEKLFF
TRBD1	TRBJ1-1	TRBV6-5	.	TGTGCCAGCAGTTCCAAGACAGGGGGCACTGAAGCTTTCTTT	CASSSKTGGTEAFF
.	TRBJ1-1	TRBV2	.	TGTGCCAGCAGTGAAGGAGCTACGGTAGACACTGAAGCTTTCTTT	CASSEGATVDTEAFF
.	TRBJ1-1	TRBV29-1	.	TGCAGCGCCGAAGGGAGTTCTTCGACTGAAGCTTTCTTT	CSAEGSSSTEAFF
.	TRBJ1-5	TRBV5-4	once	TGTGCCAGCAGCTTGGCCCCCGGGACAAATCAGCCCCAGCATTTT	CASSLAPGTNQPQHF
.	TRBJ2-1	TRBV5-1	.	TGCGCCAGCAGCCCCATCCATTCCTACAATGAGCAGTTCTTC	CASSPIHSYNEQFF
TRBD2	TRBJ2-7	TRBV4-1	.	TGCGCCAGCAGCCAAATAGCGGGGACCAACTACGAGCAGTACTTC	CASSQIAGTNYEQYF
TRBD1	TRBJ2-1	TRBV6-4	.	TGTGCCAGCAGTCCACAGGGGTGGGAGTATGAGCAGTTCTTC	CASSPQGWEYEQFF
.	TRBJ1-1	TRBV7-2	.	TGTGCCAGCAGCTTAGCTGGCGGGAGACTCACTGAAGCTTTCTTT	CASSLAGGRLTEAFF
TRBD1	TRBJ1-5	TRBV5-4	.	TGTGCCAGCAGCATAGACAGGGTAAATCAGCCCCAGCATTTT	CASSIDRVNQPQHF
.	TRBJ1-2	TRBV2	once	TGTGCCAGCAGAGTAGGGGGGGGTGGCTACACCTTC	CASRVGGGGYTF
TRBD1	TRBJ2-5	TRBV25-1	.	TGTGCCAGCAGTGACGCCGGGACAGGGGACTATGCGGGGACCCAGTACTTC	CASSDAGTGDYAGTQYF
TRBD2	TRBJ2-3	TRBV9	.	TGTGCCAGCAGTCATGTCCGGGACTACCCCACAGATACGCAGTATTTT	CASSHVRDYPTDTQYF
TRBD2	TRBJ2-7	TRBV7-2	.	TGTGCCAGCAGCTTAGCGGCTAGCGGCTACGAGCAGTACTTC	CASSLAASGYEQYF
.	TRBJ2-7	TRBV6-1	.	TGTGCCAGCAGTGAAAGGAGCACCATGAAACTATCCTACGAGCAGTACTTC	CASSERSTMKLSYEQYF
.	TRBJ1-2	TRBV29-1	once	TGCAGCGTTGAACGGGGCTGGGAGGAGGGTAGCTATGGCTACACCTTC	CSVERGWEEGSYGYTF
.	TRBJ2-6	TRBV5-1	.	TGCGCCAGCGGACCCCAGACAGTTGGGGCCAACGTCCTGACTTTC	CASGPQTVGANVLTF
TRBD2	TRBJ2-2	TRBV5-6	once	TGTGCCAGCAGCTTGCTTGGGGGAGGGAACCCCGGGGAGCTGTTTTTT	CASSLLGGGNPGELFF
TRBD1	TRBJ2-2	TRBV3-1/TRBV3-2	.	TGTGCCAGCAGCCGGGGACAGGGAGAGCTGTTTTTT	CASSRGQGELFF
TRBD2	TRBJ2-1	TRBV19	.	TGTGCCAGTAGTCCGCAAAGCGGGAGCCTGTTCTTC	CASSPQSGSLFF
.	TRBJ2-7	TRBV5-1	once	TGCGCCAGCAGCTTGGGGACGACAGCCTCCTACGAGCAGTACTTC	CASSLGTTASYEQYF
.	TRBJ1-4	TRBV7-9	.	TGTGCCAGCAGCCCATTAGCCAGGGCTAATGAAAAACTGTTTTTT	CASSPLARANEKLFF
.	TRBJ1-2	TRBV19	.	TGTGCCAGTAGACTCTCCGCCGCTACAGACAACTATGGCTACACCTTC	CASRLSAATDNYGYTF
.	TRBJ2-2	TRBV10-3	.	TGTGCCATCGGCGGGAACACCGGGGAGCTGTTTTTT	CAIGGNTGELFF
TRBD1	TRBJ1-2	TRBV29-1	.	TGCAGCGTTCGGGACAGTTGGTATGGCTACACCTTC	CSVRDSWYGYTF
TRBD1	TRBJ1-2	TRBV2	.	TGTGCCAGCAGGCGGGACAGGGGGCCTGGCTACACCTTC	CASRRDRGPGYTF
.	TRBJ1-2	TRBV6-5	.	TGTGCCAGCAGTTATCCGGGAGGCTACACCTTC	CASSYPGGYTF
.	TRBJ2-1	TRBV30	.	TGTGCCTGGACGCGGATCCCTAGCAATGAGCAGTTCTTC	CAWTRIPSNEQFF
TRBD2	TRBJ2-7	TRBV4-1	.	TGCGCCAGCAGCCAAGACGCGAGCGGGGGGTTGGGGCAGTACTTC	CASSQDASGGLGQYF
.	TRBJ1-5	TRBV30	.	TGTGCCTGGAGTAGCTCCGGTCAGCCCCAGCATTTT	CAWSSSGQPQHF
.	TRBJ1-2	TRBV28	.	TGTGCCAGCAACCTTCAGGGGCACCTTTATGGCTACACCTTC	CASNLQGHLYGYTF
.	TRBJ2-1	TRBV10-1	.	TGCGCCAGCAGTGCCACAGTCAACCTGGAGCAGTTCTTC	CASSATVNLEQFF
.	TRBJ1-5	TRBV11-2	.	TGTGCCAGCAGCTCTGCAGGGGCCAATCAGCCCCAGCATTTT	CASSSAGANQPQHF
TRBD2	TRBJ2-1	TRBV6-6	.	TGTGCCAGCAGTCCCCTCGGCCTAGCGGGGGGACCCAATGAGCAGTTCTTC	CASSPLGLAGGPNEQFF
TRBD1	TRBJ2-7	TRBV2	.	TGTGCCAGCAGCCCGCCCACAGGGGGCGGCTCCTACGAGCAGTACTTC	CASSPPTGGGSYEQYF
.	TRBJ2-3	TRBV3-1/TRBV3-2	.	TGTGCCAGCAGCCCCGGGGTAGCGCTTAGCACAGATACGCAGTATTTT	CASSPGVALSTDTQYF
.	TRBJ2-3	TRBV19	.	TGTGCCAGTCGTAGCGTAGCGAGCGGTAGCACAGATACGCAGTATTTT	CASRSVASGSTDTQYF